This T cell receptor (beta chain) is from a study of chemoradiotherapy in HPV16-positive cancers. The V gene's germline CDR1 is SEHNR and CDR2 FQNEAQ (reference sequence). The CDR3 spans 14 residues. Deletions cut 11 bases from V and 0 bases from J, with 15 bases between. Using immunoSEQ multiplex PCR, the repertoire was profiled, and TCRdb retains in-frame clones only, with some absent. This table holds under 5,500 clones, 90% to 95% found once. This sequence was found in a human donor with HPV-associated anogenital cancer. Source: tumor tissue, taken from a patient who underwent chemoradiotherapy. This sequence joins TRBV7-9 and TRBJ2-3, with a weak D call TRBD2 (6 bases). CDR3 in amino acids: CAGNGGSSTDTQYF. The CDR3 DNA is TGTGCCGGCAACGGGGGTTCTAGCACAGATACGCAGTATTTT.